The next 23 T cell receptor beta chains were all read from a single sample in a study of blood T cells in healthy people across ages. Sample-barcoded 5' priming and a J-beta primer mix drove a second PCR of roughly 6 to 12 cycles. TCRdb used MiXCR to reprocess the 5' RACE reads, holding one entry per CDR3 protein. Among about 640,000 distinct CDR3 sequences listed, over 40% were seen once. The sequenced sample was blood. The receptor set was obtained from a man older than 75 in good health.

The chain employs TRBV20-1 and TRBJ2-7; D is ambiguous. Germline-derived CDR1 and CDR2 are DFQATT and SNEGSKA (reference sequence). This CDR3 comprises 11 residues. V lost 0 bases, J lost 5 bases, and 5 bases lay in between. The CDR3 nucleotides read TGCAGTGCTAGAGATAAACACGAGCAGTACTTC. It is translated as CSARDKHEQYF.

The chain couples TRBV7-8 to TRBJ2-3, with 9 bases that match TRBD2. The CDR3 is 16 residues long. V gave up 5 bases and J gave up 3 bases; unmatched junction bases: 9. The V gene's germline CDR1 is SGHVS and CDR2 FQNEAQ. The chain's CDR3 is CASSTKGLARTDTQYF. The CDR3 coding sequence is TGTGCCAGCAGCACTAAGGGACTAGCTAGAACAGATACGCAGTATTTT. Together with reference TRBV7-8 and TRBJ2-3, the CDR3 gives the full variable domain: GAGVSQSPRYKVAKRGQDVALRCDPISGHVSLFWYQQALGQGPEFLTYFQNEAQLDKSGLPSDRFFAERPEGSVSTLKIQRTQQEDSAVYLCASSTKGLARTDTQYFGPGTRLTVL.

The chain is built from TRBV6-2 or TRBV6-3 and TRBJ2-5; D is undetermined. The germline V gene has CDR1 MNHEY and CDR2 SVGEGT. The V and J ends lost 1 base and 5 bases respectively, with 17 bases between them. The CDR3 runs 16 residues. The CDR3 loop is CASSYLSLELGETQYF. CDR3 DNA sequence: TGTGCCAGCAGTTACTTATCCTTGGAGTTGGGGGAGACCCAGTACTTC.

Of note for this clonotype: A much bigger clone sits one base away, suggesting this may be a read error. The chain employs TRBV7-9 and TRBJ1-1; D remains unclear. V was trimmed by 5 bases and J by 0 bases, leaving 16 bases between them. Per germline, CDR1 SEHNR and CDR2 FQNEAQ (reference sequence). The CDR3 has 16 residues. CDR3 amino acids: CASSLSRSILNTEAFF. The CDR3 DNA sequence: TGTGCCAGCAGCCTTTCCAGGTCGATATTGAACACTGAAGCTTTCTTT.

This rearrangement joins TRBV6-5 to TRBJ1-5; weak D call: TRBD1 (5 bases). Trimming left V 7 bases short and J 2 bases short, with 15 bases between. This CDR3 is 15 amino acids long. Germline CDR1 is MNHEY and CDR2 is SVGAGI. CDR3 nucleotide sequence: TGTGCCAGCATAGGCCGGGACTTACGCAATCAGCCCCAGCATTTT. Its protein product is CASIGRDLRNQPQHF.

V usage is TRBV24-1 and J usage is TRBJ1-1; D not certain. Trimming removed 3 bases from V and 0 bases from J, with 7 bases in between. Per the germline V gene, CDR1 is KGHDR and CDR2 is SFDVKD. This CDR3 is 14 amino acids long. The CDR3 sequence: CATSDAGLNTEAFF. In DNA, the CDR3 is TGTGCCACCAGTGATGCCGGATTGAACACTGAAGCTTTCTTT.

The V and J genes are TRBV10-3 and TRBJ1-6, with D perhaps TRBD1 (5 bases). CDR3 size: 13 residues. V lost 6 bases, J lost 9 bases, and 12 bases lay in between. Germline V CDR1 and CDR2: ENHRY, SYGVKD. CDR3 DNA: TGTGCCATCAGAGGGACTACGGGTTCACCCCTCCACTTT. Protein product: CAIRGTTGSPLHF.

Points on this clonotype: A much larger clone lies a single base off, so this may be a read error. This CDR3 is CASSFDRGRSEQYF. In DNA, the CDR3 is TGCGCCAGCAGCTTCGACAGGGGGCGCAGTGAGCAGTACTTC. The chain recombines TRBV5-1 with TRBJ2-7, with 10 positions matching TRBD1. The J segment lost 7 bases and the V segment lost 2 bases, leaving 6 bases of the junction unmatched. CDR3 length: 14 amino acids. Germline assignment: CDR1 SGHRS and CDR2 YFSETQ.

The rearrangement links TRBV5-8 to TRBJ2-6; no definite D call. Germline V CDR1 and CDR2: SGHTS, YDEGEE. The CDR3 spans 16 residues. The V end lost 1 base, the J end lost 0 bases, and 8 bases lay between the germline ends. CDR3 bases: TGTGCCAGCAGCTTGTCTTCTTACTCTGGGGCCAACGTCCTGACTTTC. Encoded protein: CASSLSSYSGANVLTF.

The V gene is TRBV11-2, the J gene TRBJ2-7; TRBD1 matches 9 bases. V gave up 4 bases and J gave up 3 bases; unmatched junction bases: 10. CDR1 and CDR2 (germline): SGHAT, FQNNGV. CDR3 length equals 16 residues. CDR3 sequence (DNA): TGTGCCAGCAGCTATCCTTCCGGGACAGGGTTCTACGAGCAGTACTTC. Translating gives CASSYPSGTGFYEQYF.

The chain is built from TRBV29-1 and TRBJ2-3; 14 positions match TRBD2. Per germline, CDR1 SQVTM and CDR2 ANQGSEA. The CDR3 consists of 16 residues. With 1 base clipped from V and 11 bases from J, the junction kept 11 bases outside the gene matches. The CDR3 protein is CSVEGRLAGGPNMQYF. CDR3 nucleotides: TGCAGCGTTGAAGGCCGACTAGCGGGAGGGCCAAATATGCAGTATTTT.

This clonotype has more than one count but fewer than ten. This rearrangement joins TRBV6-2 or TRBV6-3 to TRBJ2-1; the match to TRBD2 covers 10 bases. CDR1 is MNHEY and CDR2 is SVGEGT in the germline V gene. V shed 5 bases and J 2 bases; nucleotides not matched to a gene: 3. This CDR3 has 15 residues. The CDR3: CASSDLAGAYNEQFF. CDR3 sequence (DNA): TGTGCCAGCAGTGACCTAGCGGGAGCCTACAATGAGCAGTTCTTC.

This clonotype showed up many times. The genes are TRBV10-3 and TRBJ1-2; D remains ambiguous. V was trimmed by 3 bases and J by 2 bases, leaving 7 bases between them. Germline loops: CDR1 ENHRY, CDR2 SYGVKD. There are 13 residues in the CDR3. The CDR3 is CAISDRPNYGYTF. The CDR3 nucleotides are TGTGCCATCAGTGACAGGCCCAACTATGGCTACACCTTC.

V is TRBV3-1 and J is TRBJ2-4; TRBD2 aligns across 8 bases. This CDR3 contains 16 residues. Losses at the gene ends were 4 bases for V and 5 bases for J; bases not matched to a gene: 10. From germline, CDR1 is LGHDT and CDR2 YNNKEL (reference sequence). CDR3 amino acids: CASSLRTSRSQNIQYF. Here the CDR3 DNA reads TGTGCCAGCAGCCTTAGGACTAGCAGAAGCCAAAACATTCAGTACTTC.

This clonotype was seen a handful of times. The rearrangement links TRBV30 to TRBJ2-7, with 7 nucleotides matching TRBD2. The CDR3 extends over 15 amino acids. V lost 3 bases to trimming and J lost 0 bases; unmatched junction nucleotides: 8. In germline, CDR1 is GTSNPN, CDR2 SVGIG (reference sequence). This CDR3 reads CAWSTFGGSSYEQYF. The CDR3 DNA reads TGTGCCTGGAGCACCTTTGGCGGGAGCTCCTACGAGCAGTACTTC.

CDR3 coding DNA: TGTGCCAGCAATGGACAGGGACGGAATGAAAAACTGTTTTTT. This sequence encodes CASNGQGRNEKLFF. This sequence joins TRBV2 and TRBJ1-4, with TRBD1 matching over 8 bases. V gave up 7 bases and J gave up 5 bases; unmatched junction bases: 6. The germline V gene has CDR1 SNHLY and CDR2 FYNNEI. The CDR3 loop spans 14 amino acids.

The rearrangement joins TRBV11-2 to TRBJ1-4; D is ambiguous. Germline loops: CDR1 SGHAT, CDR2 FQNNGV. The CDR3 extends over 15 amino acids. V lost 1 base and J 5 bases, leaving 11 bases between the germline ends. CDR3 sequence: CASSLAPNRNEKLFF. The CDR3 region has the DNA TGTGCCAGCAGCTTAGCACCAAATAGGAATGAAAAACTGTTTTTT. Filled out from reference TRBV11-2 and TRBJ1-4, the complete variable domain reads EAGVAQSPRYKIIEKRQSVAFWCNPISGHATLYWYQQILGQGPKLLIQFQNNGVVDDSQLPKDRFSAERLKGVDSTLKIQPAKLEDSAVYLCASSLAPNRNEKLFFGSGTQLSVL.

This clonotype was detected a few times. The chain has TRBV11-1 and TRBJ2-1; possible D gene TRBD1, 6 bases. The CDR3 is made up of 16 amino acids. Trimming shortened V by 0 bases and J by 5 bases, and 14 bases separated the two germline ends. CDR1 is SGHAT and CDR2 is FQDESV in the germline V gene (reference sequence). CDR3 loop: CASSLAFSRGDNEQFF. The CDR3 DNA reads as TGTGCCAGCAGCTTAGCTTTTTCCAGGGGCGACAATGAGCAGTTCTTC. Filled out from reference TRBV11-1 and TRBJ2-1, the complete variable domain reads EAEVAQSPRYKITEKSQAVAFWCDPISGHATLYWYRQILGQGPELLVQFQDESVVDDSQLPKDRFSAERLKGVDSTLKIQPAELGDSAMYLCASSLAFSRGDNEQFFGPGTRLTVL.

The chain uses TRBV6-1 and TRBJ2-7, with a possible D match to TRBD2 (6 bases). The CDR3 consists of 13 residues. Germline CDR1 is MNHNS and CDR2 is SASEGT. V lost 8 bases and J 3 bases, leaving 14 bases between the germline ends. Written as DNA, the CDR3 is TGTGCCAGCTGGGCGGCGGGGATCTACGAGCAGTACTTC. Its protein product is CASWAAGIYEQYF.

The CDR3 region is CSVAALSGEGDADTQYF. Written as DNA, the CDR3 is TGCAGCGTTGCCGCCCTTAGCGGGGAGGGGGACGCAGATACGCAGTATTTT. The chain employs TRBV29-1 and TRBJ2-3, with 8 nucleotides matching TRBD2. V was pared by 4 bases and J by 4 bases, with 16 bases of the junction left unmatched. This CDR3 is 17 amino acids long. Germline lookup yields CDR1 SQVTM and CDR2 ANQGSEA.

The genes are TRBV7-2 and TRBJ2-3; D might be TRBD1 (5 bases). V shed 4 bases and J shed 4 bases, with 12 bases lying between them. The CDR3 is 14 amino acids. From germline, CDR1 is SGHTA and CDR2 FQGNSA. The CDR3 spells CASSSPRAPDTQYF. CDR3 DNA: TGTGCCAGCAGCTCTCCCAGGGCACCAGATACGCAGTATTTT.

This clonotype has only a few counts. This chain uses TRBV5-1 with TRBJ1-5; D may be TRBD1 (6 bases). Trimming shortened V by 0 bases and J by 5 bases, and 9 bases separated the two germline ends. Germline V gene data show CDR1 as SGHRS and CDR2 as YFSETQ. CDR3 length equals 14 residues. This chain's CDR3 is CASSLGDRHQPQHF. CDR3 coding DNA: TGCGCCAGCAGCTTGGGTGACAGGCATCAGCCCCAGCATTTT.

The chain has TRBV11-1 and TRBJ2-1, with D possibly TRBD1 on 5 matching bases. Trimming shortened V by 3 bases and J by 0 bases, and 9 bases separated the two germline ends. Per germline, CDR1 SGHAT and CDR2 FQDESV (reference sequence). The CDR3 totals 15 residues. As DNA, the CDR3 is TGTGCCAGCAGCTTGGGGCAGACCTCCTACAATGAGCAGTTCTTC. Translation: CASSLGQTSYNEQFF.